This T cell receptor (beta chain) originates from a study of OX40 agonist ivuxolimab in advanced cancers. For the wider study: Ivuxolimab, which targeted the costimulatory receptor OX40 (CD134), was an agonistic, fully human IgG2 monoclonal antibody. The monotherapy dose-escalation portion (N of about 52 patients) of the phase I ivuxolimab trial is reported in the paper. In the dose-escalation cohort, 70% to 85% of patients were male, and the mean age was around 60 years with a range of roughly 20 to 80. Three dose-escalation patients achieved partial responses, one with hepatocellular carcinoma and two with cutaneous melanoma. Among the roughly 50 dose-escalation patients, about 19 had hepatocellular carcinoma, roughly 15 melanoma, 9 renal cell carcinoma and 9 head and neck cancer. Intravenous ivuxolimab was administered to patients every 2 weeks at six dose levels: 0.01, 0.1, 0.3, 1.5, 3 and 10 mg/kg. Peripheral TCRbeta sequencing was intended to test whether TCR sequence diversity was altered and clonal T-cell expansion was caused by ivuxolimab. Patients were allowed to have had prior anti-PD-1, anti-PD-L1 or anti-CTLA-4 therapy, and around 41% of the dose-escalation patients had previously received checkpoint inhibitors. General findings and caveats noted by the study authors: At doses of 0.1 to 3.0 mg/kg, clonal expansion of both CD4+ and CD8+ blood T cells was observed from baseline to week 6. The antigen specificity of the clonally expanded peripheral T cells was not determined. Low levels of normalized T-cell clonal expansion were also seen in some patients who did not respond. In partial responders in the 0.1-3.0 mg/kg groups, normalized peripheral clonal expansion was found to be among the lowest, especially among CD8+ T cells. After ivuxolimab, expanded clones were on average more numerous among CD8+ T cells than among CD4+ T cells.

Notes on this clone: Its antigen is still unknown. No per-base quality is available; no much larger clone lies one base away.

Genomic DNA was extracted from sorted cells for sequencing of the TCRbeta CDR3 region. The immunoSEQ Assay was used for sequencing of TCRbeta CDR3 regions. In TCRdb, the immuneACCESS table is reduced to in-frame sequences with V and J assigned. These tables do not hold every clone; where another copy was compared, an unresolved V gene accounts for under half, and the others remain unexplained. The sample includes approximately 84,000 clones, with roughly 94% observed a single time. The biggest ten clones account for 2.6% of the sample. The trial excluded patients who had a history of autoimmune disease or were on systemic immunosuppression. Peripheral blood for TCR sequencing was drawn from every dose cohort at baseline, at cycle 4 day 1 and at cycle 7 day 1. The samples were taken from a phase I, first-in-human, multicenter, open-label dose-escalation trial of ivuxolimab. The trial enrolled adults with locally advanced or metastatic head and neck squamous cell, hepatocellular, melanoma or renal cell carcinoma. Before TCR sequencing, CD4+ T cells and CD8+ T cells from peripheral blood were sorted into separate populations.

Deletion took 0 bases off V and 4 bases off J, with a span of 9 bases between the germline ends. The CDR3, from cysteine to phenylalanine, totals 14 residues. The CDR3 DNA has 42 bases and is translated from base 1. The germline V gene specifies SGHTA as CDR1 and FQGNSA as CDR2. The receptor's source is an adult with an advanced solid tumor such as melanoma, head and neck, liver or kidney cancer. The material was CD4+ or CD8+ T cells sorted from blood, obtained in a trial of the OX40 agonist ivuxolimab. This receptor chain uses TRBV7-2 and TRBJ1-2; the D gene is possibly TRBD1, with 5 bases matching. The nucleotides read TGTGCCAGCAGCTTAGCAGGGGTCCCCTATGGCTACACCTTC. The encoded protein is CASSLAGVPYGYTF.